This paragraph covers one TCR beta chain sequence. No antigen is known for it. At one end, the junction sequence differs from germline, possibly due to a read error. The germline V gene sets CDR1 to MNHNS and CDR2 to SASEGT. Counted from cysteine to phenylalanine, this CDR3 has 14 amino acids. The read is trimmed to its CDR3 DNA, 42 bases read in frame from base 1. The method was PCR. Sequencing was carried out with a HiSeq X Ten. The public reads were run again by TCRdb, first through fastp at Q25 and then through MiXCR, and only productive beta chains were kept. Identical CDR3 protein sequences are pooled into one entry, listed with their most common genes and DNA. Present in this sample are 9,500 to 15,000 distinct CDR3 sequences, around 48% of which were seen just once. Roughly 27% of the sample belongs to the ten largest clones. Patients with localized lung adenocarcinoma, a subtype of non-small cell lung cancer, were used as donors. The samples were taken from the margins of localized lung adenocarcinomas. For TCR repertoire analysis, CD8+ T cells from tumor tissue were profiled apart from CD4+ T cells.

The data were taken from a study of CD4 and CD8 cells across lung adenocarcinoma regions (dated by TCRdb to the late 2010s). Study-level background: The study examined intratumor heterogeneity of the T cell receptor repertoire by comparing tumor centers with tumor margins.

This receptor was identified in a female donor with lung adenocarcinoma. The CD4 and CD8 labels of this study may be unreliable. The sample comprised CD8+ T cells from the margin of a lung tumor. The sample's cell subset or site label is to be understood as: tumor margin region. The V gene is TRBV6-1 and the J gene is TRBJ2-3; TRBD1 agrees with 7 junctional bases. The nucleotide sequence is given as TGTGCCAGCAGCCGCCGGGACAGCACCGGGGCGCAGTTTTTT. Its protein reads: CASSRRDSTGAQFF.